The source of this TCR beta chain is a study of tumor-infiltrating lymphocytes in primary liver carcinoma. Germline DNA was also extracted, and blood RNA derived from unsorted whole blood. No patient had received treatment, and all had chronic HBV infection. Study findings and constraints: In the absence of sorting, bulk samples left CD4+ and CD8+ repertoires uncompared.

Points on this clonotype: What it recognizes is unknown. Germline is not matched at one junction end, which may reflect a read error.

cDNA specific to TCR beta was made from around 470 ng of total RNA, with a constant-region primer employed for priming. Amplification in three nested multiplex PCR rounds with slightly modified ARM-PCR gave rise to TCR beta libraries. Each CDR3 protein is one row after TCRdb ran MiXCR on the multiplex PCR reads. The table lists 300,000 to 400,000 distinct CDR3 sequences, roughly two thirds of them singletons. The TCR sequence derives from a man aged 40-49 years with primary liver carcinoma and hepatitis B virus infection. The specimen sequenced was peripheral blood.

CDR3 amino acids: CASSVARTYEQYF. The CDR3 DNA is TGTGCCAGCAGTGTTGCCCGGACCTACGAGCAATACTTC. The J gene is TRBJ2-7, the V gene TRBV6-1; D call uncertain. Per germline, CDR1 MNHNS and CDR2 SASEGT. CDR3 length equals 13 residues.